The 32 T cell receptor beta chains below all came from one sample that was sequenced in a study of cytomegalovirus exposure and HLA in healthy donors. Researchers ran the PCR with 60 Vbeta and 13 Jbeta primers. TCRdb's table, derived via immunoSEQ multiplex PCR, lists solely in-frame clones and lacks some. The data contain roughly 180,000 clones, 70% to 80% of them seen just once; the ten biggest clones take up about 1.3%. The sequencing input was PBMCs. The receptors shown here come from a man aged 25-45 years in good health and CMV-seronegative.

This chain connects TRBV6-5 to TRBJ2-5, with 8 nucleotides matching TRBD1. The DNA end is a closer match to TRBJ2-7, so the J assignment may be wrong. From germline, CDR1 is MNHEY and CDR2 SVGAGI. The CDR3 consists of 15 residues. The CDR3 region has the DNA TGTGCCAGCAGTTACACTCCCGGACAGGGTTACGAGCAGTACTTC. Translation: CASSYTPGQGYEQYF.

The CDR3 spells CASSLTYGYTF. Written as DNA, the CDR3 is TGTGCCAGCAGCTTGACATACGGCTACACCTTC. The rearrangement links TRBV5-8 to TRBJ1-2; D is ambiguous. The CDR3 totals 11 residues. V gave up 1 base and J gave up 8 bases, with 6 bases separating them. Germline V gives CDR1 SGHTS, CDR2 YDEGEE.

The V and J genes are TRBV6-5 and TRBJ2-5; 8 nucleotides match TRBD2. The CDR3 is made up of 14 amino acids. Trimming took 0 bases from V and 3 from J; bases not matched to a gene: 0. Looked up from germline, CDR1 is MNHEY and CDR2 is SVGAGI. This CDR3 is CASSYSTSEETQYF. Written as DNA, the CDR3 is TGTGCCAGCAGTTACTCGACTAGCGAAGAGACCCAGTACTTC.

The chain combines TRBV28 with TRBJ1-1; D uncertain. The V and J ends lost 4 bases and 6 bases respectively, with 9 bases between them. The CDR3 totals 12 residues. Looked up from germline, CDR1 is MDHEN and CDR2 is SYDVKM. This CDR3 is CASSSPSAEAFF. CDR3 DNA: TGTGCCAGCAGTTCTCCGTCAGCTGAAGCTTTCTTT.

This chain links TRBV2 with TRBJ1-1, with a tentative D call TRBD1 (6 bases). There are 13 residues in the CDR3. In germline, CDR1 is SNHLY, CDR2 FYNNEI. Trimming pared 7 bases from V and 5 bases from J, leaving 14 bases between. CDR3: CASTPSRGTEAFF. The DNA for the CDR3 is TGTGCCAGCACCCCCAGTAGGGGGACTGAAGCTTTCTTT. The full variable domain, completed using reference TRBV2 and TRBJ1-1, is EPEVTQTPSHQVTQMGQEVILRCVPISNHLYFYWYRQILGQKVEFLVSFYNNEISEKSEIFDDQFSVERPDGSNFTLKIRSTKLEDSAMYFCASTPSRGTEAFFGQGTRLTVV.

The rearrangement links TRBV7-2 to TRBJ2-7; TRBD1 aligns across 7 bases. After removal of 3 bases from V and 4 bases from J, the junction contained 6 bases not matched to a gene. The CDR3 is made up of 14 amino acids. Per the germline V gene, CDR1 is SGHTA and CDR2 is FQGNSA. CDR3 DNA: TGTGCCAGCAGCTTCGGACAGGAACAATACGAGCAGTACTTC. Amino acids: CASSFGQEQYEQYF. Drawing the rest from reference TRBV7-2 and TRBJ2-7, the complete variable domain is GAGVSQSPSNKVTEKGKDVELRCDPISGHTALYWYRQSLGQGLEFLIYFQGNSAPDKSGLPSDRFSAERTGGSVSTLTIQRTQQEDSAVYLCASSFGQEQYEQYFGPGTRLTVT.

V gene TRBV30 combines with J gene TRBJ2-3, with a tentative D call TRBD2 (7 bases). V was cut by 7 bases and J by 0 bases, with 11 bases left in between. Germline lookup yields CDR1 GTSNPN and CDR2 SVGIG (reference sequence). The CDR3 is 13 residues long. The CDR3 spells CAYAGASTDTQYF. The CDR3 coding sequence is TGTGCCTATGCGGGGGCAAGCACAGATACGCAGTATTTT.

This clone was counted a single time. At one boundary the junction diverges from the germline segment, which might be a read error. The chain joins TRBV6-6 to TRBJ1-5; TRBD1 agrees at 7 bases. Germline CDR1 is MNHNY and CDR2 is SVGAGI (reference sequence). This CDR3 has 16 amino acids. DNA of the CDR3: TGTGCCAGCAGATACTCCGGGACAGCGGGCAATCAGCCCCAGCATTTT. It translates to CASRYSGTAGNQPQHF.

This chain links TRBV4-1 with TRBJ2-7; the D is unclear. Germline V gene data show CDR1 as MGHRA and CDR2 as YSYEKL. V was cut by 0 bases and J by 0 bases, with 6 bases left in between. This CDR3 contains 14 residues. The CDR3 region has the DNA TGCGCCAGCAGCCAAGATACTCCCTCCTACGAGCAGTACTTC. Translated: CASSQDTPSYEQYF.

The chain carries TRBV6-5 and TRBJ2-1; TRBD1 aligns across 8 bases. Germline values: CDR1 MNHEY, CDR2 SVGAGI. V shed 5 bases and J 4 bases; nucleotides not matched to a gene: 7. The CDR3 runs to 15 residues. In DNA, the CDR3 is TGTGCCAGCAGTCCAGACAGGGGCTTGTACAATGAGCAGTTCTTC. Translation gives CASSPDRGLYNEQFF.

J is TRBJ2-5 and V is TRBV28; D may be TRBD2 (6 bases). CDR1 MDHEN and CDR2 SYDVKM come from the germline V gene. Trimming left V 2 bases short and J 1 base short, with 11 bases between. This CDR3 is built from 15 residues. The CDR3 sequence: CASSLESGPQETQYF. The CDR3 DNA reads TGTGCCAGCAGTTTAGAGAGCGGGCCCCAAGAGACCCAGTACTTC.

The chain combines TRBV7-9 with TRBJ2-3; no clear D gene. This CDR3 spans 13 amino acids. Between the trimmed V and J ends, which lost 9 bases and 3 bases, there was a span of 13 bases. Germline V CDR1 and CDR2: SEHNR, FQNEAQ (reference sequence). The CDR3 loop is CASDTAQTDTQYF. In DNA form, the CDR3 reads TGTGCCAGTGACACAGCTCAGACAGATACGCAGTATTTT.

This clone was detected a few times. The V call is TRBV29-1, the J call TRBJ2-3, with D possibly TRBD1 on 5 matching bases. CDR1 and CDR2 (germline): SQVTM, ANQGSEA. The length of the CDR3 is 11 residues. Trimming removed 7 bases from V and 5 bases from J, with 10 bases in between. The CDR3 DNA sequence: TGCAGCGCGGACAAGTTAGATACGCAGTATTTT. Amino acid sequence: CSADKLDTQYF.

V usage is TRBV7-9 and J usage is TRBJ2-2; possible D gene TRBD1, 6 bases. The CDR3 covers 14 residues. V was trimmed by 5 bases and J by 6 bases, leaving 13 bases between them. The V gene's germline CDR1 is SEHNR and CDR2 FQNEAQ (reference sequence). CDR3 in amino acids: CASSPQQGAGELFF. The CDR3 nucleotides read TGTGCCAGCAGCCCCCAACAGGGAGCCGGGGAGCTGTTTTTT.

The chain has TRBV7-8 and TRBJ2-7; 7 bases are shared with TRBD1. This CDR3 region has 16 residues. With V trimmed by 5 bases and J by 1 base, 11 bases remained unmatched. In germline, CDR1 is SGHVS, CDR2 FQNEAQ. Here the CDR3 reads CASSVVSTGNSYEQYF. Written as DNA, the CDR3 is TGTGCCAGCAGCGTAGTATCGACAGGGAATTCCTACGAGCAGTACTTC.

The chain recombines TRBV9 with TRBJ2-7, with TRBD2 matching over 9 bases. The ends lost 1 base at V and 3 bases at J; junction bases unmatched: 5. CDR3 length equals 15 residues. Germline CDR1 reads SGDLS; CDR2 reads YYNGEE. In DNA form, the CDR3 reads TGTGCCAGCAGCGTAATGGGTAGCGGGAGCTACGAGCAGTACTTC. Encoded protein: CASSVMGSGSYEQYF.

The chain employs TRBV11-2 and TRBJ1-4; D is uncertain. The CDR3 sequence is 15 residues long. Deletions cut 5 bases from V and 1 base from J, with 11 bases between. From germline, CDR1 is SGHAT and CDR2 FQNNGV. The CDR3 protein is CASSPNGGTNEKLFF. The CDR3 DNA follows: TGTGCCAGCAGCCCCAACGGTGGAACTAATGAAAAACTGTTTTTT.

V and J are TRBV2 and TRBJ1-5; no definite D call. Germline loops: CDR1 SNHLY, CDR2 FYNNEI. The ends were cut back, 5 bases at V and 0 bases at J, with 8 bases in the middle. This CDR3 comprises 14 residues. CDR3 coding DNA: TGTGCCAGCAGTCCCGGTTATAGCAATCAGCCCCAGCATTTT. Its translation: CASSPGYSNQPQHF.

The chain's CDR3 is CASSYSIGEASPLHF. DNA for the CDR3: TGTGCCAGCAGTTACTCAATCGGGGAGGCTTCACCCCTCCACTTT. V is TRBV6-5 and J is TRBJ1-6, with unresolved D. V dropped 0 bases and J dropped 9 bases, with 12 bases sitting between them. Germline CDR1 is MNHEY and CDR2 is SVGAGI. The CDR3 is 15 residues long.

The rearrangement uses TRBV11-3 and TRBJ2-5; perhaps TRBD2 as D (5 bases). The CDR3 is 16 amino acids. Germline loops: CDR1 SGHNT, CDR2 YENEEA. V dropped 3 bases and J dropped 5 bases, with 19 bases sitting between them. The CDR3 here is CASSLGRVGRSETQYF. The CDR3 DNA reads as TGTGCCAGCAGCTTGGGTAGGGTTGGGAGATCGGAGACCCAGTACTTC.

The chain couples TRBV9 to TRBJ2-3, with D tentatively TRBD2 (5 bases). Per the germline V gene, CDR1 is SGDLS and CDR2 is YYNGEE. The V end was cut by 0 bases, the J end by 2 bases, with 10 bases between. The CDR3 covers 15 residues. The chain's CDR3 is CASSVGSAATDTQYF. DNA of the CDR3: TGTGCCAGCAGCGTAGGTAGCGCCGCCACAGATACGCAGTATTTT.

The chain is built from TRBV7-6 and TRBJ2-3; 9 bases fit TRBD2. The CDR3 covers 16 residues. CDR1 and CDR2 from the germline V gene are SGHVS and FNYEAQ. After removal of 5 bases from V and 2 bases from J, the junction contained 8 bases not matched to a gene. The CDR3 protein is CASSARTSEITDTQYF. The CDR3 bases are TGTGCCAGCAGCGCCAGGACTAGCGAAATCACAGATACGCAGTATTTT.

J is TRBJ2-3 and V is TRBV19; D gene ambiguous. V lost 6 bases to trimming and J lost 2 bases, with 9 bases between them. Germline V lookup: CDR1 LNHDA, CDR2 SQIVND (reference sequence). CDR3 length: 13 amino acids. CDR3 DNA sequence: TGTGCCAGTAGCGGCGGTTACACAGATACGCAGTATTTT. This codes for CASSGGYTDTQYF.

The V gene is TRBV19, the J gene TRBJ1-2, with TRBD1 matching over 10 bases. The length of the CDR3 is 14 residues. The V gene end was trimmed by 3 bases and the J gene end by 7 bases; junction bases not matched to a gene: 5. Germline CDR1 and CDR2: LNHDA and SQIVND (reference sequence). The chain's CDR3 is CASSIRQGAPGYTF. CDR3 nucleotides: TGTGCCAGTAGTATTAGACAGGGGGCGCCTGGCTACACCTTC.

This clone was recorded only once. The CDR3 region has the DNA TGTGCCAGCAGTTCCGTTAGACTAGCTAGCCCGGATACGCAGTATTTT. This encodes CASSSVRLASPDTQYF. This chain uses TRBV27 with TRBJ2-3, with 7 positions matching TRBD2. Per the germline V gene, CDR1 is MNHEY and CDR2 is SMNVEV (reference sequence). The CDR3 is 16 residues long. Germline trimming cut 4 bases from V and 6 bases from J; bases unmatched to any gene: 13.

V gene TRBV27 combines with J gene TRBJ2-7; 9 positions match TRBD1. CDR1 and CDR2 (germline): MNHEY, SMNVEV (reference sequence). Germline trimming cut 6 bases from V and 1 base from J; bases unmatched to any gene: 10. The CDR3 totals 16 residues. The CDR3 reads CASRLARDRASYEQYF. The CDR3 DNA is TGTGCCAGCAGACTTGCCCGGGACAGGGCTTCCTACGAGCAGTACTTC.

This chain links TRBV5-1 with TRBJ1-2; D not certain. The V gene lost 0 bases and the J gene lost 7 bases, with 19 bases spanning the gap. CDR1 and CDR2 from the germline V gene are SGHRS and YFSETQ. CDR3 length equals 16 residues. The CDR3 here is CASSLELKGYGGGYTF. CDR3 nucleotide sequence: TGCGCCAGCAGCTTGGAGTTGAAAGGATATGGAGGTGGCTACACCTTC.

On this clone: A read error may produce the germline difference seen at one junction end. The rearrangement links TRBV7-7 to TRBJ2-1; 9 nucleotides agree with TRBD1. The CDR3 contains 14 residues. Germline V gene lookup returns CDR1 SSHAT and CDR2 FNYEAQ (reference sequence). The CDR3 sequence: CASSSGTGIYEQFF. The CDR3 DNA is TGTGCTAGCAGTTCCGGGACAGGGATCTATGAGCAGTTCTTC.

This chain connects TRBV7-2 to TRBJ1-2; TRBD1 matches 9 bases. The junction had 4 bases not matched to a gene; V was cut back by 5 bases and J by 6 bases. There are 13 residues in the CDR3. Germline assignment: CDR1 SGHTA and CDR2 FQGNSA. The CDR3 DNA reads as TGTGCCAGCAGCCCAACAGGGGGCCATGGCTACACCTTC. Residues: CASSPTGGHGYTF.

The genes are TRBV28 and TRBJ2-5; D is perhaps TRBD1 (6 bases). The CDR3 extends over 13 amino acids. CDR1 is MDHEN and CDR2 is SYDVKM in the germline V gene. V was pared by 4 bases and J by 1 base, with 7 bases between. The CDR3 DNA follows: TGTGCCAGCAGTTGGACAGCCCAAGAGACCCAGTACTTC. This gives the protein CASSWTAQETQYF.

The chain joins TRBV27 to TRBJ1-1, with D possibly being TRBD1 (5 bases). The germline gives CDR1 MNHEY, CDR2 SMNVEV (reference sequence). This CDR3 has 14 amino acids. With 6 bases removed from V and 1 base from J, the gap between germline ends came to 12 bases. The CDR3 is CASRFGGGNTEAFF. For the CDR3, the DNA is TGTGCCAGCAGATTCGGGGGAGGGAACACTGAAGCTTTCTTT.

CDR3 DNA sequence: TGTGCCAGCAGCTTCCGACTAGCGGGGGGCCAAGAGACCCAGTACTTC. Amino acids: CASSFRLAGGQETQYF. The chain combines TRBV9 with TRBJ2-5, with 13 bases that match TRBD2. Germline CDR1 reads SGDLS; CDR2 reads YYNGEE. This CDR3 contains 16 residues. Trimming took 4 bases from V and 1 from J; bases not matched to a gene: 4.